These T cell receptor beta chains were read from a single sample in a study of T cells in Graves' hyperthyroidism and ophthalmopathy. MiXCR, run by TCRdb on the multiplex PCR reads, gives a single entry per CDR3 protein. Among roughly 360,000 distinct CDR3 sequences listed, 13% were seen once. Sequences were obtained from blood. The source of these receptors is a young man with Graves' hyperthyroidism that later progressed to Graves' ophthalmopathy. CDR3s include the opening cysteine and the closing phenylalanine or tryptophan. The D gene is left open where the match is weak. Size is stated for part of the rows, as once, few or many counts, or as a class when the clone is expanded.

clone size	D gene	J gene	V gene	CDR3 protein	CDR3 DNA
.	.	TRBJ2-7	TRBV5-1	CASSLGQPASSYEQYF	TGCGCCAGCAGCTTGGGACAACCAGCTAGCTCCTACGAGCAGTACTTC
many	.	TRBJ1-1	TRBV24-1	CATSAASYTEAFF	TGTGCCACCAGTGCCGCCTCTTACACTGAAGCTTTCTTT
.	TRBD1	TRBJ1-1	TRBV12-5	CASGAQGADTEAFF	TGTGCTAGTGGTGCACAGGGGGCGGACACTGAAGCTTTCTTT
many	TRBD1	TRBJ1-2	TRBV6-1	CASSTGQGVFNGYTF	TGTGCCAGCAGTACCGGACAGGGGGTGTTTAATGGCTACACCTTC
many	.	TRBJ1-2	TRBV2	CASRRVGGYTF	TGTGCCAGCAGAAGGGTTGGCGGCTACACCTTC
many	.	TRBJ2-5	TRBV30	CAWSGVWKTQYF	TGTGCCTGGAGTGGGGTTTGGAAGACCCAGTACTTC
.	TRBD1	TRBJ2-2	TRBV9	CASSPSRGTGGPGELFF	TGTGCCAGCAGCCCTTCCAGGGGGACAGGGGGTCCCGGGGAGCTGTTTTTT
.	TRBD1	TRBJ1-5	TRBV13	CASSSTGTGRELCNQPQHF	TGTGCCAGCAGCTCGACCGGGACAGGGAGAGAACTATGCAATCAGCCCCAGCATTTT
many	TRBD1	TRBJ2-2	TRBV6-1	CASSDRDRGTGELFF	TGTGCCAGCAGTGACCGGGACAGGGGGACCGGGGAGCTGTTTTTT
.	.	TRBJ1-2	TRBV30	CAWSRKGGNYGYTF	TGTGCCTGGAGCCGAAAGGGGGGAAACTATGGCTACACCTTC
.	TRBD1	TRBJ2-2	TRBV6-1	CASSKLATGANTGELFF	TGTGCCAGCAGTAAATTGGCGACAGGGGCGAACACCGGGGAGCTGTTTTTT
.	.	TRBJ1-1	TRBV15	CATSLARRSEAFF	TGTGCCACCAGCCTGGCCCGAAGGAGTGAGGCTTTCTTT
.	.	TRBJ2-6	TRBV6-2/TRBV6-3	CASSYSQGPDVLTF	TGTGCCAGCAGTTACTCGCAAGGGCCCGACGTCCTGACTTTC
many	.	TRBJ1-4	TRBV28	CASSYTFPLPVAGQGEKLFF	TGTGCCAGCAGTTACACTTTCCCTTTACCAGTAGCGGGTCAGGGTGAAAAACTGTTTTTT
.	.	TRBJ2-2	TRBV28	CASSYPQFGRVTTNTGELFF	TGTGCCAGCAGTTACCCACAGTTTGGTCGCGTGACTACGAACACCGGGGAGCTGTTTTTT
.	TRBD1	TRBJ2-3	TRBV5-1	CASSGGLGQGRDTQYF	TGCGCCAGCAGTGGGGGACTCGGACAGGGTAGAGATACGCAGTATTTT
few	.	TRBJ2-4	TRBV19	CASSHSGTGGTKNIQYF	TGTGCCAGTAGTCACTCCGGGACTGGGGGAACCAAAAACATTCAGTACTTC
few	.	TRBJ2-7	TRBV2	CASSDFGGRHEQYF	TGTGCCAGCAGTGATTTCGGGGGGCGGCACGAGCAGTACTTC
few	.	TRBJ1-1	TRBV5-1	CASSLMQGVNTEAFF	TGCGCCAGCAGCTTGATGCAAGGGGTGAACACTGAAGCTTTCTTT
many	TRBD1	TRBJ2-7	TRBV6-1	CASRSGTGTSSYEQYF	TGTGCCAGCAGATCCGGGACAGGGACCTCATCCTACGAGCAGTACTTC
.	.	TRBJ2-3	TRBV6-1	CASRTAGAGADTQYF	TGTGCCAGCAGGACGGCGGGGGCCGGCGCAGATACGCAGTATTTT
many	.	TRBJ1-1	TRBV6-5	CASSYSSGAEAFF	TGTGCCAGCAGTTACTCGTCGGGGGCTGAAGCTTTCTTT
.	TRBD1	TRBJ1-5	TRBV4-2	CASSATGYNQPQHF	TGTGCCAGCAGCGCGACAGGGTACAATCAGCCCCAGCATTTT
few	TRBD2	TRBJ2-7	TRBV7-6	CASSPREVTYEQYF	TGTGCCAGCAGCCCCCGGGAGGTAACCTACGAGCAGTACTTC